The 3 T cell receptor beta chains below all came from one sample that was sequenced in a study of response to subunit inactivated influenza vaccine. TCRdb used MiXCR to reprocess the RT-PCR reads, holding one entry per CDR3 protein. The table shows hundreds of thousands of distinct CDR3 sequences, with roughly 13% occurring only once. The input for sequencing was PBMCs from blood, taken roughly 47 days after vaccination. The source of these receptors is a man aged 45-65 years who received an inactivated influenza vaccine.

This clonotype was counted ten times or more. The V call is TRBV29-1, the J call TRBJ2-5, with TRBD1 matching 12 bases. The CDR3 length is 14 residues. Per germline, CDR1 SQVTM and CDR2 ANQGSEA. With 6 bases clipped from V and 5 bases from J, the junction kept 7 bases outside the gene matches. The CDR3 loop is CSVGGQGAGETQYF. CDR3 nucleotide sequence: TGCAGCGTGGGGGGACAGGGGGCGGGGGAGACCCAGTACTTC.

This clonotype showed up just a few times. This chain links TRBV12-3 or TRBV12-4 with TRBJ1-4, with a possible D match to TRBD1 (6 bases). The CDR3 totals 14 residues. Trimming stripped 6 bases from V and 3 bases from J, with 11 bases between. The CDR3 coding sequence is TGTGCCAGCAGCCCACGACAGGCTAATGAAAAACTGTTTTTT. Translating it yields CASSPRQANEKLFF.

CDR3 in amino acids: CASNRQGGETQYF. The CDR3 nucleotides read TGTGCCAGCAACCGACAGGGCGGGGAGACCCAGTACTTC. The chain employs TRBV12-3 or TRBV12-4 and TRBJ2-5; TRBD1 matches 7 bases. The CDR3 runs to 13 residues. V lost 7 bases, J lost 5 bases, and 7 bases stayed unmatched.